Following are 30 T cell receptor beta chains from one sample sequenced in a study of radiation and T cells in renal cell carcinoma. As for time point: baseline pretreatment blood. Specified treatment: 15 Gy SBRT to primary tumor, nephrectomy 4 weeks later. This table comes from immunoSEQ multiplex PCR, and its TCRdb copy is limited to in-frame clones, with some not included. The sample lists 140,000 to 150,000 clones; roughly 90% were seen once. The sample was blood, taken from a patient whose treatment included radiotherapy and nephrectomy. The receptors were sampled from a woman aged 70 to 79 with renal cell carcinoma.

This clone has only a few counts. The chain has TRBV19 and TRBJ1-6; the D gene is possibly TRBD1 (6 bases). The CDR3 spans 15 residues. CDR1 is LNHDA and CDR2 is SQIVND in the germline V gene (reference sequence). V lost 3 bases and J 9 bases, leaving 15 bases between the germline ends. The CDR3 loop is CASSISGGRISPLHF. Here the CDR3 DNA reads TGTGCCAGTAGTATCTCGGGGGGCAGGATTTCACCCCTCCACTTT.

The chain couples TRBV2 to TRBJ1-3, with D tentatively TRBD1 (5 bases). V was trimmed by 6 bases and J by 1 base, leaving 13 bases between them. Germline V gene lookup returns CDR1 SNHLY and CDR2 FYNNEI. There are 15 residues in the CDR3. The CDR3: CASRLDSYSGNTIYF. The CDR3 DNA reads TGTGCCAGCAGACTCGACAGCTATTCTGGAAACACCATATATTTT.

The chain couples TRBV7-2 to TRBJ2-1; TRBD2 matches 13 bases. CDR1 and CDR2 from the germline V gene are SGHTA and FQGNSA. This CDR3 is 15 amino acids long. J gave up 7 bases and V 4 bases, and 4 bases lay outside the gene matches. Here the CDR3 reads CASSWTSGGGNEQFF. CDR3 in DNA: TGTGCCAGCAGCTGGACTAGCGGGGGCGGGAATGAGCAGTTCTTC.

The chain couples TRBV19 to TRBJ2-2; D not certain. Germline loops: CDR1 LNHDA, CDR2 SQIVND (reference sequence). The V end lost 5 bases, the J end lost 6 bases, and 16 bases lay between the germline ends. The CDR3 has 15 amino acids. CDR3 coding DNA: TGTGCCAGTAGTCATAGGGCTATTTTTGCCGGGGAGCTGTTTTTT. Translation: CASSHRAIFAGELFF.

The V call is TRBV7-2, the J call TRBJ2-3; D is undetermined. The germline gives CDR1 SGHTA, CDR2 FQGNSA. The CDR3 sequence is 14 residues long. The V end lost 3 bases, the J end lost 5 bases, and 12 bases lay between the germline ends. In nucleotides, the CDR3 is TGTGCCAGCAGCTTCAATCGGGTTAGAGATACGCAGTATTTT. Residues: CASSFNRVRDTQYF.

The CDR3 DNA is TGTGCCAGCAGCTTAGGGACCGGACAATCAGCTACCTATGGCTACACCTTC. This translates into CASSLGTGQSATYGYTF. V and J are TRBV7-9 and TRBJ1-2; D possibly corresponds to TRBD1 (5 bases). Trimming stripped 1 base from V and 4 bases from J, with 19 bases between. Germline CDR1 reads SEHNR; CDR2 reads FQNEAQ (reference sequence). This CDR3 spans 17 amino acids. Full variable domain (remainder filled in from reference TRBV7-9 and TRBJ1-2): DTGVSQNPRHKITKRGQNVTFRCDPISEHNRLYWYRQTLGQGPEFLTYFQNEAQLEKSRLLSDRFSAERPKGSFSTLEIQRTEQGDSAMYLCASSLGTGQSATYGYTFGSGTRLTVV.

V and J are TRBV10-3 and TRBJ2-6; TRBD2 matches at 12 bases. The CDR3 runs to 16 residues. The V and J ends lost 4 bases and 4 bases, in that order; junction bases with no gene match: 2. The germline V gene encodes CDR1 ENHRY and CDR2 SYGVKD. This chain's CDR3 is CAISVGTSGGANVLTF. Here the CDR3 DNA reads TGTGCCATCAGTGTGGGGACTAGCGGGGGGGCCAACGTCCTGACTTTC.

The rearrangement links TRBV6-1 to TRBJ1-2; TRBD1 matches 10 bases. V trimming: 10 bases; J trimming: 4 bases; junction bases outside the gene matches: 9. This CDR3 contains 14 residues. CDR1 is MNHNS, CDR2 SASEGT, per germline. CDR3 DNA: TGTGCCACGGACAGGGGGACGCTGCCCTATGGCTACACCTTC. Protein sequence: CATDRGTLPYGYTF.

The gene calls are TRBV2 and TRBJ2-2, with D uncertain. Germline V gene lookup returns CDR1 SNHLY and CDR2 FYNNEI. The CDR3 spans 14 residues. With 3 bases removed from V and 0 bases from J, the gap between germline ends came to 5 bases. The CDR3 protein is CASSDRANTGELFF. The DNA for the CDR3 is TGTGCCAGCAGTGATCGGGCGAACACCGGGGAGCTGTTTTTT.

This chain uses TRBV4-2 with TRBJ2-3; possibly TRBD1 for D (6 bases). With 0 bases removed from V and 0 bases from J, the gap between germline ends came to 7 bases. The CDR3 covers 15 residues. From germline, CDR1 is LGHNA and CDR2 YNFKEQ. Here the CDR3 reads CASSQEGASTDTQYF. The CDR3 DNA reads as TGTGCCAGCAGCCAAGAGGGGGCCAGCACAGATACGCAGTATTTT.

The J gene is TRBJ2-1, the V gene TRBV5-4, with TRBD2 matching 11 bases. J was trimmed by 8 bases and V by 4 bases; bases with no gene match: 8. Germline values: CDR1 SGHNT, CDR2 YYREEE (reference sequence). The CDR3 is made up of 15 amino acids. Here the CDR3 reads CASSNSGGAEDEQFF. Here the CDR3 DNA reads TGTGCCAGCAGCAATAGCGGGGGGGCTGAGGATGAGCAGTTCTTC.

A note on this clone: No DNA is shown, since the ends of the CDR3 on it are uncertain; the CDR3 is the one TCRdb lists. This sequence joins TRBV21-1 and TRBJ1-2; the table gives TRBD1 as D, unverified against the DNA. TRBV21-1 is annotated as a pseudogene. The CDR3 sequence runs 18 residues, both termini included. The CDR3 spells CASSKVGKGTASNYGYTF.

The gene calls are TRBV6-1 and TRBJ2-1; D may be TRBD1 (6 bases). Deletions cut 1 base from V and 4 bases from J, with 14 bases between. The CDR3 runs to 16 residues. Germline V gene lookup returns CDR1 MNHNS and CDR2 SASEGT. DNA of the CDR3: TGTGCCAGCAGTGAAGAAGCGCAGGGGCCTTACAATGAGCAGTTCTTC. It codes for CASSEEAQGPYNEQFF.

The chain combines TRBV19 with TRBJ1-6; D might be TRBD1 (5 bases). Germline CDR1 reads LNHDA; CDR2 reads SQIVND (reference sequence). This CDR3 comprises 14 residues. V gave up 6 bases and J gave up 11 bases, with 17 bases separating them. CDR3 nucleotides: TGTGCCAGTAGCCCGGACACCCCTGGGGCACCCCTCCACTTT. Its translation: CASSPDTPGAPLHF.

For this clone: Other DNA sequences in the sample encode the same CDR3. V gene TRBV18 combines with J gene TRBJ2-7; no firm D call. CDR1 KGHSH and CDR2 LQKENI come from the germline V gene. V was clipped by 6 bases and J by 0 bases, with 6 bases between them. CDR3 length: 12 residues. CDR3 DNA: TGTGCCAGCTCTCTGGACTCCTACGAGCAGTACTTC. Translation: CASSLDSYEQYF.

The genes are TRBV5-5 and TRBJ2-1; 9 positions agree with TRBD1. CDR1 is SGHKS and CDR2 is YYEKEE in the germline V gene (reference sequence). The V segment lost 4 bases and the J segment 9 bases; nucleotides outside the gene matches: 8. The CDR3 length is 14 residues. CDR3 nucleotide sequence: TGTGCCAGCAGCCCCCGGGGACAGGGCGGTGAGCAGTTCTTC. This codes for CASSPRGQGGEQFF.

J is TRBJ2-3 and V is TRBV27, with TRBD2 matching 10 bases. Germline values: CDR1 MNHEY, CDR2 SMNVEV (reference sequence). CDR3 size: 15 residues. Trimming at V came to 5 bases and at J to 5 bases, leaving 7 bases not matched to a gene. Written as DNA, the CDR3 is TGTGCCAGCAGTCCGCTAGCGGGGGCGTTAGATACGCAGTATTTT. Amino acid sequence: CASSPLAGALDTQYF.

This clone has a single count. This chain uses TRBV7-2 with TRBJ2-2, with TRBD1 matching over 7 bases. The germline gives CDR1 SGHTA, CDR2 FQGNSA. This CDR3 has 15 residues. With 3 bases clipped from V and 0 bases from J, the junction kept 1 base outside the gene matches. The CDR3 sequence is CASSLGQTNTGELFF. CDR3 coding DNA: TGTGCCAGCAGCTTGGGACAGACGAACACCGGGGAGCTGTTTTTT.

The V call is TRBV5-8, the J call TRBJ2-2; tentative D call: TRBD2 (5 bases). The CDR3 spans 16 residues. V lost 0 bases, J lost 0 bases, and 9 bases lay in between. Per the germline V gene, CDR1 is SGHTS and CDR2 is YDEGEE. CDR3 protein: CASSLGRVANTGELFF. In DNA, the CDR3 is TGTGCCAGCAGCTTGGGGCGGGTCGCGAACACCGGGGAGCTGTTTTTT.

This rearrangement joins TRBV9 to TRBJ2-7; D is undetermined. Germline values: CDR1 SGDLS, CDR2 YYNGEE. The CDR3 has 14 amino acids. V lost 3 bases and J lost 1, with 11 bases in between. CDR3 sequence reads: CASSDDRASYEQYF. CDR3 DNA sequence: TGTGCCAGCAGCGACGATCGGGCTTCCTACGAGCAGTACTTC.

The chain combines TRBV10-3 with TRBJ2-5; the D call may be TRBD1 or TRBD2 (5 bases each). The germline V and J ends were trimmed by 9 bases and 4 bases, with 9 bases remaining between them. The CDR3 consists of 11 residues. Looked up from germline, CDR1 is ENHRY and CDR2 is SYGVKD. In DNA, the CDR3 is TGTGCCATACGGGGCACAGAGACCCAGTACTTC. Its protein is CAIRGTETQYF.

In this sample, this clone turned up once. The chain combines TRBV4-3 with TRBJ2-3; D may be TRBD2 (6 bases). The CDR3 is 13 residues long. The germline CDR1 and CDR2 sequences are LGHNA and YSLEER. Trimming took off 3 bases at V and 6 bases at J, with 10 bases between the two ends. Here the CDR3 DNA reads TGCGCCAGCAGCCAGGACTATTCGGATACGCAGTATTTT. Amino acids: CASSQDYSDTQYF.

The CDR3 sequence is CACQRLTSTDTQYF. The DNA of the CDR3 is TGTGCCTGCCAAAGACTAACTAGCACAGATACGCAGTATTTT. The chain uses TRBV30 and TRBJ2-3; D is perhaps TRBD2 (5 bases). Germline CDR1 and CDR2: GTSNPN and SVGIG (reference sequence). The CDR3 loop spans 14 amino acids. V was trimmed by 6 bases and J by 0 bases, leaving 13 bases between them.

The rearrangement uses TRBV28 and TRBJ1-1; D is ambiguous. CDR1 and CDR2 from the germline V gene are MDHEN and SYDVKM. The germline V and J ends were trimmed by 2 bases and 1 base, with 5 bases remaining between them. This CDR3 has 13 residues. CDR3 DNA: TGTGCCAGCAGTTTAGCCTGGAACACTGAAGCTTTCTTT. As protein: CASSLAWNTEAFF. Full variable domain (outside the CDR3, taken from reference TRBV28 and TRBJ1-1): DVKVTQSSRYLVKRTGEKVFLECVQDMDHENMFWYRQDPGLGLRLIYFSYDVKMKEKGDIPEGYSVSREKKERFSLILESASTNQTSMYLCASSLAWNTEAFFGQGTRLTVV.

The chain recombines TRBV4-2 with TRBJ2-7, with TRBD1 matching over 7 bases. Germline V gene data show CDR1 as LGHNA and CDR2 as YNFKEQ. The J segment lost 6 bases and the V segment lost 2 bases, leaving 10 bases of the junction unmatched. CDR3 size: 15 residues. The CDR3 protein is CASSQRTGDPIEQYF. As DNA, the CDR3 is TGTGCCAGCAGCCAAAGGACAGGCGATCCCATCGAGCAGTACTTC.

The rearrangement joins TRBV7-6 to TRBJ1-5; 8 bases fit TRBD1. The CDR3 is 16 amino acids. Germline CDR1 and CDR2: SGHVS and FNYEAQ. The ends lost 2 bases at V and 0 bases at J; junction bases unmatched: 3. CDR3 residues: CASSLTGQDSNQPQHF. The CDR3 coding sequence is TGTGCCAGCAGCTTAACGGGACAGGATAGCAATCAGCCCCAGCATTTT.

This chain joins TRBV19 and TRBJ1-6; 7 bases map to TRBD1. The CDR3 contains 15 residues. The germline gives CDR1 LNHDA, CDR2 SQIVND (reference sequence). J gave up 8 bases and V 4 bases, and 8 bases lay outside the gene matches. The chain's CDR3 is CASSTQGPSDSPLHF. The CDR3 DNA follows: TGTGCCAGTAGTACACAGGGGCCCTCGGATTCACCCCTCCACTTT.

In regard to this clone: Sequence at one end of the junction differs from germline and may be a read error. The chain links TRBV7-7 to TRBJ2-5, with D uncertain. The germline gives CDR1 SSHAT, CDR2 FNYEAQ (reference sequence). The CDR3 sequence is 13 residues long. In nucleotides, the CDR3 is TGTGCTAGCAGCTTAGGCTTTGTGGAGACCCAGTACTTC. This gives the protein CASSLGFVETQYF.

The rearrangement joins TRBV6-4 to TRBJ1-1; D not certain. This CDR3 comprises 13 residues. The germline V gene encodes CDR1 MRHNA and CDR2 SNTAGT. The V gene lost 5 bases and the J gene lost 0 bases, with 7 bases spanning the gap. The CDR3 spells CASSLQMNTEAFF. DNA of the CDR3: TGTGCCAGCAGTTTACAGATGAACACTGAAGCTTTCTTT.

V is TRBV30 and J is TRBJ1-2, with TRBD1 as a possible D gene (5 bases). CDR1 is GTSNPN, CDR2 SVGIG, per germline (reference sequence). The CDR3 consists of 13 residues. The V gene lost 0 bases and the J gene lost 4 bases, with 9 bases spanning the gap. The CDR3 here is CAWSVGQGYGYTF. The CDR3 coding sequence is TGTGCCTGGAGTGTAGGTCAGGGCTATGGCTACACCTTC.